This T cell receptor (beta chain) was sequenced during a study of T cell repertoires in cytomegalovirus infection. Study details: Carrying CMV and the relevant HLA type showed in public TCR beta signatures. Whole-study findings and limits: Cumulative public TCR beta family frequency identified carriers of CMV plus the relevant HLA. Within the response measured ex vivo, HLA-C-restricted CMV-specific TCR beta clonotypes were dominant.

Many counts were recorded for this clonotype. Its antigen is undetermined. Germline CDR1 is SEHNR and CDR2 is FQNEAQ (reference sequence). Trimming removed 5 bases at V and 4 bases at J, with 15 bases between. The CDR3 consists of 15 residues. In TCRdb, the reads were re-called with MiXCR into one record per CDR3 protein. The sample has more than 500,000 distinct CDR3 sequences, 16% seen once. This clonotype was sampled from a human donor in good health (CMV status not recorded). Some clones in this sample may be carry-over from other donors' samples. The chain couples TRBV7-9 to TRBJ1-5; unclear D gene. The sample comprised CD8+ T cells from PBMCs. The chain's CDR3 is CASSPPGPPNQPQHF. Written as DNA, the CDR3 is TGTGCCAGCAGCCCCCCCGGGCCTCCGAATCAGCCCCAGCATTTT.